The 30 T cell receptor beta chains in this list originate from one sample, sequenced in a study of molecular identifiers for immune sequencing clone quantification. TCRdb reanalysed the PCR reads using MiXCR and keeps one entry per CDR3 protein. The table lists 90,000 to 120,000 distinct CDR3 sequences, 36% of them singletons. Sequences were obtained from naive CD8+ T cells from blood, with Jurkat cell RNA spiked in. Specified subset: FACS-sorted CD8+CD4-CCR7+CD45RA+ naive T cells. The source of these receptors is a human donor in good health. Some libraries in this study had Jurkat cell RNA spiked in.

V and J are TRBV7-3 and TRBJ2-1; the match to TRBD2 covers 9 bases. After removal of 0 bases from V and 7 bases from J, the junction contained 4 bases not matched to a gene. Germline CDR1 is SGHTA and CDR2 is FQGTGA. CDR3 length: 15 amino acids. The CDR3 DNA sequence: TGTGCCAGCAGCTTAACGGGGACTAGCCCTAATGAGCAGTTCTTC. Protein: CASSLTGTSPNEQFF.

The table lists this clonotype with a few counts. V and J are TRBV7-8 and TRBJ2-2; possibly TRBD1 for D (6 bases). Trimming stripped 2 bases from V and 3 bases from J, with 22 bases between. Germline-derived CDR1 and CDR2 are SGHVS and FQNEAQ. This CDR3 is 19 amino acids long. The CDR3 here is CASSLPGTTALLDTGELFF. The CDR3 DNA reads as TGTGCCAGCAGCTTACCCGGGACAACCGCACTACTGGACACCGGGGAGCTGTTTTTT.

The chain combines TRBV11-2 with TRBJ2-1; D is undetermined. The CDR3 totals 12 residues. Germline-derived CDR1 and CDR2 are SGHAT and FQNNGV. Trimming shortened V by 5 bases and J by 5 bases, and 7 bases separated the two germline ends. The CDR3 coding sequence is TGTGCCAGCAGCCACTTAAACAATGAGCAGTTCTTC. It translates to CASSHLNNEQFF. The variable domain in full, with the rest retrieved from reference TRBV11-2 and TRBJ2-1, is EAGVAQSPRYKIIEKRQSVAFWCNPISGHATLYWYQQILGQGPKLLIQFQNNGVVDDSQLPKDRFSAERLKGVDSTLKIQPAKLEDSAVYLCASSHLNNEQFFGPGTRLTVL.

As to this clonotype: Compared with germline, one end of the junction differs, possibly owing to a read error. The chain couples TRBV4-2 to TRBJ1-1, with D possibly being TRBD1 (5 bases). The CDR3 contains 17 residues. Germline CDR1 and CDR2: LGHNA and YNFKEQ. The CDR3 loop is CASSPKPGPPMNTGAFF. The CDR3 bases are TGTGCCAGCAGCCCAAAACCGGGGCCGCCTATGAACACTGGAGCTTTCTTT.

This clonotype was recorded many times. This sequence joins TRBV6-5 and TRBJ2-3, with a weak D call TRBD1 (6 bases). CDR1 and CDR2 from the germline V gene are MNHEY and SVGAGI. V lost 5 bases, J lost 4 bases, and 19 bases lay in between. The CDR3 is 16 residues long. CDR3 DNA: TGTGCCAGCAGTACCCAAGCCCGACAGGTTTCAGATACGCAGTATTTT. Residues: CASSTQARQVSDTQYF.

This clonotype is medium-sized in the sample. The rearrangement joins TRBV14 to TRBJ2-7; no clear D gene. Trimming shortened V by 0 bases and J by 1 base, and 10 bases separated the two germline ends. Per germline, CDR1 SGHDN and CDR2 FVKESK. The CDR3 totals 15 residues. The CDR3 sequence is CASSQDLGRSYEQYF. In DNA form, the CDR3 reads TGTGCCAGCAGCCAAGATCTAGGACGGTCCTACGAGCAGTACTTC.

J is TRBJ1-1 and V is TRBV28, with D unclear. The length of the CDR3 is 13 residues. CDR1 and CDR2 from the germline V gene are MDHEN and SYDVKM. The V and J ends lost 2 bases and 2 bases respectively, with 6 bases between them. CDR3: CASSLSVNTEAFF. Here the CDR3 DNA reads TGTGCCAGCAGTTTAAGCGTAAACACTGAAGCTTTCTTT.

The table lists this clonotype with many counts. The chain combines TRBV2 with TRBJ2-1; tentatively, D is TRBD1 (6 bases). Trimming pared 7 bases from V and 1 base from J, leaving 14 bases between. Germline CDR1 SNHLY, CDR2 FYNNEI. The CDR3 has 15 amino acids. In DNA, the CDR3 is TGTGCCAGCACCACCCCGGGACAATCCTACAATGAGCAGTTCTTC. Amino acid sequence: CASTTPGQSYNEQFF.

Of note for this clonotype: A read error may be the cause here, since a much bigger clone is one base away. The conserved final phenylalanine or tryptophan is absent from the CDR3, which likely points to a read error. The V call is TRBV5-3, the J call TRBJ2-5; D uncertain. TRBV5-3 has ORF status, its function being uncertain. V dropped 8 bases and J dropped 1 base, with 15 bases sitting between them. The CDR3 runs 14 residues. The CDR3 protein is CASSLEAPQETQYI. The CDR3 coding sequence is TGTGCCAGCAGCCTAGAGGCCCCCCAAGAGACCCAGTACATC.

The chain links TRBV28 to TRBJ2-5, with 8 bases fitting TRBD2. The trim removed 1 base at V and 4 bases at J, leaving 8 bases unmatched. CDR1 is MDHEN, CDR2 SYDVKM, per germline. This CDR3 contains 16 residues. The CDR3 coding sequence is TGTGCCAGCAGTTTATTCGGGAGGGCCGGGGGAGAGACCCAGTACTTC. This gives the protein CASSLFGRAGGETQYF.

V is TRBV6-5 and J is TRBJ2-5, with a weak D call TRBD1 (5 bases). The CDR3 consists of 14 residues. CDR1 and CDR2 from the germline V gene are MNHEY and SVGAGI. Between the trimmed V and J ends, which lost 7 bases and 5 bases, there was a span of 17 bases. CDR3 bases: TGTGCCAGCAACTTTATAGGGGCCGGGGAGACCCAGTACTTC. It is translated as CASNFIGAGETQYF.

About this clonotype itself: Just one base apart from a much larger clone, this may be a read error. This chain connects TRBV6-5 to TRBJ2-3; D perhaps matches TRBD2 (5 bases). This CDR3 spans 18 amino acids. The V end lost 5 bases, the J end lost 6 bases, and 27 bases lay between the germline ends. Per germline, CDR1 MNHEY and CDR2 SVGAGI. This CDR3 reads CASSNGVRYEGLMDTQYF. DNA for the CDR3: TGTGCCAGCAGTAACGGGGTCCGTTATGAGGGATTGATGGATACGCAGTATTTT.

About this clonotype itself: At one end the junction does not follow the germline gene, possibly because of a read error. The chain carries TRBV9 and TRBJ2-3, with D tentatively TRBD2 (5 bases). From germline, CDR1 is SGDLS and CDR2 YYNGEE. This CDR3 has 16 residues. CDR3 loop: CTSSPRDRRSADTQYF. The CDR3 nucleotides read TGTACCAGCAGCCCCCGGGATCGGAGGAGCGCAGATACGCAGTATTTT. The complete variable domain, with remaining parts taken from reference TRBV9 and TRBJ2-3, reads DSGVTQTPKHLITATGQRVTLRCSPRSGDLSVYWYQQSLDQGLQFLIQYYNGEERAKGNILERFSAQQFPDLHSELNLSSLELGDSALYFCTSSPRDRRSADTQYFGPGTRLTVL.

This clonotype was found many times. The rearrangement joins TRBV9 to TRBJ1-1; perhaps TRBD1 as D (5 bases). Germline V gene sequence: CDR1 SGDLS, CDR2 YYNGEE. Trimming took off 4 bases at V and 3 bases at J, with 10 bases between the two ends. This CDR3 is 13 amino acids long. The CDR3 nucleotides read TGTGCCAGCAGCAACCCGGGGGACACTGAAGCTTTCTTT. Its protein is CASSNPGDTEAFF.

The chain combines TRBV9 with TRBJ2-3; the D gene is possibly TRBD1 (6 bases). The germline V gene encodes CDR1 SGDLS and CDR2 YYNGEE. Trimming took off 0 bases at V and 0 bases at J, with 14 bases between the two ends. The length of the CDR3 is 17 residues. The CDR3 sequence: CASSVGGQGISTDTQYF. As DNA, the CDR3 is TGTGCCAGCAGCGTAGGGGGTCAGGGGATTAGCACAGATACGCAGTATTTT.

This clonotype was seen at least ten times. V gene TRBV3-1 combines with J gene TRBJ2-7; D not certain. The CDR3 has 12 amino acids. From germline, CDR1 is LGHDT and CDR2 YNNKEL (reference sequence). Trimming took 5 bases from V and 5 from J, leaving 10 bases between them. In DNA, the CDR3 is TGTGCCAGCAGCGCAGCCCCCCACGAGCAGTACTTC. Amino acid sequence: CASSAAPHEQYF.

Worth noting for this clonotype: It is likely a read error, because the conserved phenylalanine at the end of the CDR3 is missing. V and J are TRBV7-6 and TRBJ1-1; no clear D. The CDR3 covers 14 residues. CDR1 is SGHVS and CDR2 is FNYEAQ in the germline V gene. V lost 2 bases, J lost 5 bases, and 12 bases lay in between. The CDR3 DNA sequence: TGTGCCAGCAGCTTAAGTCCGCTTGAGACTGAAGCTTTCATT. Translation: CASSLSPLETEAFI.

The chain couples TRBV12-3 or TRBV12-4 to TRBJ2-2; TRBD1 might be the D (6 bases). The length of the CDR3 is 14 residues. V was clipped by 5 bases and J by 5 bases, with 12 bases between them. This CDR3 is CASSRDTGTGELFF. For the CDR3, the DNA is TGTGCCAGCAGTCGGGACACCGGTACCGGGGAGCTGTTTTTT.

The chain employs TRBV20-1 and TRBJ1-1, with 7 bases matching TRBD1. The CDR3 contains 12 residues. The germline V gene has CDR1 DFQATT and CDR2 SNEGSKA (reference sequence). V lost 6 bases, J lost 4 bases, and 5 bases stayed unmatched. CDR3 sequence reads: CSAEQGSTEAFF. CDR3 bases: TGCAGTGCCGAACAGGGGAGCACTGAAGCTTTCTTT.

This clonotype was seen a few times. The gene calls are TRBV9 and TRBJ1-5; D call uncertain. The germline V gene encodes CDR1 SGDLS and CDR2 YYNGEE. V was cut by 0 bases and J by 5 bases, with 3 bases left in between. The CDR3 is 12 amino acids. This CDR3 is CASSVGDQPQHF. CDR3 DNA: TGTGCCAGCAGCGTAGGTGATCAGCCCCAGCATTTT.

This clonotype has a handful of counts. V is TRBV11-2 and J is TRBJ2-7; D call uncertain. Per germline, CDR1 SGHAT and CDR2 FQNNGV. The CDR3 extends over 15 amino acids. Trimming took off 5 bases at V and 3 bases at J, with 17 bases between the two ends. The CDR3 DNA follows: TGTGCCAGCAGCCAAGACTTGTCTAGGCACTACGAGCAGTACTTC. This sequence encodes CASSQDLSRHYEQYF.

This clonotype came up many times. The chain uses TRBV28 and TRBJ2-5, with D unresolved. The V and J ends lost 7 bases and 1 base respectively, with 13 bases between them. Germline V gene data show CDR1 as MDHEN and CDR2 as SYDVKM. This CDR3 region has 14 residues. The CDR3 sequence: CASKLPGSQETQYF. CDR3 DNA: TGTGCCAGCAAGTTGCCAGGTAGCCAAGAGACCCAGTACTTC.

This clonotype was detected a few times. The V call is TRBV12-3 or TRBV12-4, the J call TRBJ1-6, with 9 nucleotides matching TRBD1. There are 16 residues in the CDR3. Trimming took 1 base from V and 11 from J; bases not matched to a gene: 9. DNA for the CDR3: TGTGCCAGCAGTTTAGATCCCGGGACAGGGAATCCACCCCTCCACTTT. Translating gives CASSLDPGTGNPPLHF.

The chain employs TRBV6-2 or TRBV6-3 and TRBJ2-7, with TRBD2 identical over 10 bases. The germline V gene encodes CDR1 MNHEY and CDR2 SVGEGT. J was trimmed by 5 bases and V by 6 bases; bases with no gene match: 7. The CDR3 contains 14 residues. CDR3 protein: CASSLSGRANEQYF. CDR3 nucleotide sequence: TGTGCCAGCAGCCTCAGCGGGAGGGCGAACGAGCAGTACTTC.

Written as DNA, the CDR3 is TGTGCCAGCAGTTATATAGCGGGCCCCTACGAGCAGTACTTC. Encoded protein: CASSYIAGPYEQYF. The chain joins TRBV28 to TRBJ2-7, with 7 bases fitting TRBD2. The CDR3 is 14 residues long. V trimming: 4 bases; J trimming: 2 bases; junction bases outside the gene matches: 5. Looked up from germline, CDR1 is MDHEN and CDR2 is SYDVKM. Full variable domain (remainder filled in from reference TRBV28 and TRBJ2-7): DVKVTQSSRYLVKRTGEKVFLECVQDMDHENMFWYRQDPGLGLRLIYFSYDVKMKEKGDIPEGYSVSREKKERFSLILESASTNQTSMYLCASSYIAGPYEQYFGPGTRLTVT.

This clonotype occurred a few times. The chain combines TRBV27 with TRBJ1-6; D ambiguous. The V end was cut by 1 base, the J end by 5 bases, with 6 bases between. The CDR3 is 14 amino acids. CDR1 is MNHEY, CDR2 SMNVEV, per germline (reference sequence). CDR3 amino acids: CASSLYGNNSPLHF. DNA for the CDR3: TGTGCCAGCAGTTTATATGGGAATAATTCACCCCTCCACTTT.

In its sample, this clonotype was seen many times. The chain employs TRBV9 and TRBJ1-6; 7 bases fit TRBD1. Looked up from germline, CDR1 is SGDLS and CDR2 is YYNGEE. The CDR3 extends over 14 amino acids. V lost 0 bases, J lost 7 bases, and 1 base stayed unmatched. The CDR3, as DNA: TGTGCCAGCAGCGTAGAACAGGGGAATTCACCCCTCCACTTT. Amino acid sequence: CASSVEQGNSPLHF.

This clonotype was seen at least ten times. This chain uses TRBV28 with TRBJ2-1; a possible D gene is TRBD2 (6 bases). CDR1 and CDR2 (germline): MDHEN, SYDVKM. This CDR3 comprises 13 residues. V gave up 5 bases and J gave up 8 bases, with 13 bases separating them. This CDR3 is CASSLGGLDEQFF. CDR3 nucleotide sequence: TGTGCCAGCAGTCTGGGGGGATTAGATGAGCAGTTCTTC.

This chain uses TRBV27 with TRBJ2-1, with D perhaps TRBD1 or TRBD2 (5 bases each). This CDR3 spans 15 amino acids. V was pared by 5 bases and J by 4 bases, with 15 bases between. Germline CDR1 MNHEY, CDR2 SMNVEV (reference sequence). In nucleotides, the CDR3 is TGTGCCAGCAGTCTTGCCGGGACGGGGTACAATGAGCAGTTCTTC. Its translation is CASSLAGTGYNEQFF.

With regard to this clonotype: The conserved phenylalanine or tryptophan is not found at the CDR3 terminus, so this likely reflects a read error. This chain joins TRBV6-5 and TRBJ2-3; 8 bases are shared with TRBD2. Germline lookup yields CDR1 MNHEY and CDR2 SVGAGI. The CDR3 covers 14 residues. The CDR3 DNA is TGTGCGTCTAGCGGGCGAGGATACACAGATACGCAGTATCTT. Translating it yields CASSGRGYTDTQYL.